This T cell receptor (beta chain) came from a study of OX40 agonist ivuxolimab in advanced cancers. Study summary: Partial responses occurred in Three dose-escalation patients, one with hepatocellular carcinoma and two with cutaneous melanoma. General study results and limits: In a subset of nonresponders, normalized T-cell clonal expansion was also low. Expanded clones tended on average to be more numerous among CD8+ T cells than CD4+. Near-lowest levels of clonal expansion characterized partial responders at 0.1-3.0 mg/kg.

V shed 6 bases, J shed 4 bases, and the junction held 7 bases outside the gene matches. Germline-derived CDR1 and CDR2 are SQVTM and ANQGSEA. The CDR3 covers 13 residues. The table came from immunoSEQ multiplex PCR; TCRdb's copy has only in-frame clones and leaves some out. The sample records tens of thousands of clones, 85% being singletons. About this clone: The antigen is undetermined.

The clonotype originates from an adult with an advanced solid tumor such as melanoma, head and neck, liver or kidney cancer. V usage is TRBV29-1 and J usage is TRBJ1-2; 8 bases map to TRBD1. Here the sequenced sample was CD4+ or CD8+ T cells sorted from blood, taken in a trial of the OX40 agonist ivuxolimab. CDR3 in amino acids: CSVADRVPYGYTF. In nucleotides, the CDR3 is TGCAGCGTGGCGGACAGGGTTCCCTATGGCTACACCTTC. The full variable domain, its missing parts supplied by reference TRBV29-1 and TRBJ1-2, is SAVISQKPSRDICQRGTSLTIQCQVDSQVTMMFWYRQQPGQSLTLIATANQGSEATYESGFVIDKFPISRPNLTFSTLTVSNMSPEDSSIYLCSVADRVPYGYTFGSGTRLTVV.